This T cell receptor beta chain was documented in a study of cytomegalovirus exposure and HLA in healthy donors. Study-level findings and limits: Apart from CMV serostatus, no immune exposure information was available. V- and J-gene trimming of TCR beta was linked (in a later analysis) to a missense DCLRE1C variant.

Vbeta (60) and Jbeta (13) primers were used in the PCR. Produced via immunoSEQ multiplex PCR; TCRdb's table is partial and in-frame only. Counted here are 100,000 or so clones, about 83% occurring once; the ten biggest clones make up approximately 2.5%. Germline V CDR1 and CDR2: SEHNR, FQNEAQ (reference sequence). This CDR3 comprises 15 residues. V was pared by 5 bases and J by 9 bases, with 9 bases of the junction left unmatched. In regard to this clone: What it binds is not known.

Donors likely had unrecorded immune exposures despite being nominally healthy when sampled. The sequencing sample was made of PBMCs. This sequence originates from a female donor in good health and CMV-seronegative. V is TRBV7-9 and J is TRBJ1-6, with 8 bases fitting TRBD1. The CDR3 DNA follows: TGTGCCAGCAGCGGGACAGGTTCTCGGTCTTCACCCCTCCACTTT. Its protein product is CASSGTGSRSSPLHF. Full variable domain (remainder filled in from reference TRBV7-9 and TRBJ1-6): DTGVSQNPRHKITKRGQNVTFRCDPISEHNRLYWYRQTLGQGPEFLTYFQNEAQLEKSRLLSDRFSAERPKGSFSTLEIQRTEQGDSAMYLCASSGTGSRSSPLHFGNGTRLTVT.